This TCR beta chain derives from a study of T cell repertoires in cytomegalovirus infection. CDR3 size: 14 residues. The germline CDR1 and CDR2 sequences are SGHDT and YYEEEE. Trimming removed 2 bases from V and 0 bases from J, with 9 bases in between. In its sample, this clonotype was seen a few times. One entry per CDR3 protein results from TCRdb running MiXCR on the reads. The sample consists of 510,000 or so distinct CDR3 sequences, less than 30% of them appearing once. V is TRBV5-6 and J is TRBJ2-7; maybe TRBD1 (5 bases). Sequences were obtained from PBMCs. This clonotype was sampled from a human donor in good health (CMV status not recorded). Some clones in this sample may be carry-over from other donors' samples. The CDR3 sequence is CASSFGRDSYEQYV. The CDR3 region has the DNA TGTGCCAGCAGCTTTGGCAGGGACTCCTACGAGCAGTACGTC.